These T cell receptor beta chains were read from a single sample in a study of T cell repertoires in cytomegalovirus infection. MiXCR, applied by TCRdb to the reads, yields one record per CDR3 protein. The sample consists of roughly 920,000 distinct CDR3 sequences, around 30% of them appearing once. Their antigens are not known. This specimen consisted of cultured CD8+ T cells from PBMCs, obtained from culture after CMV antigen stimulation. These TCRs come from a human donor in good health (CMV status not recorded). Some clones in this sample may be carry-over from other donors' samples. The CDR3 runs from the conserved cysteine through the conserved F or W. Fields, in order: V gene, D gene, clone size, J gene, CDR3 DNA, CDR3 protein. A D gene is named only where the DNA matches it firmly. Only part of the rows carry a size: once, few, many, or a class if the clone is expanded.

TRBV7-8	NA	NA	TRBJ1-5	TGTGTCAGCAGCCGAAGGGGGGAGGACCATCAGCCCCAGCATTTT	CVSSRRGEDHQPQHF
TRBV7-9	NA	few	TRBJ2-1	TGTGCCAGCAGCTTATCAACTAGAGAGCAGTTCTTC	CASSLSTREQFF
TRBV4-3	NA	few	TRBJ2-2	TGCGCCAGCAGCCCCAGATGGGCCGGGGAGCTGTTTTTT	CASSPRWAGELFF
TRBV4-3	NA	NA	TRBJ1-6	TGCGCCAGCAGCCATCTGGCCCTTAATTCACCCCTCCACTTT	CASSHLALNSPLHF
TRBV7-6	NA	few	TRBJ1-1	TGTGCCAGCAGCTTAGGGTCCAAGGAGGGTTTCTTT	CASSLGSKEGFF
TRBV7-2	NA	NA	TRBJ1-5	TGTGCCAGCAGCTTAAAAAGTCAGCCCCAGCATTTT	CASSLKSQPQHF
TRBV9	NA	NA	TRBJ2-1	TGTGCCAGCAGCGTTACCTTTAGCTCCTACAATGAGCAGTTCTTC	CASSVTFSSYNEQFF
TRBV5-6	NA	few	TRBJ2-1	TGTGCCAGCAGCTTAGCCAGGGACTTATCCTACAATGAGCAGTTCTTC	CASSLARDLSYNEQFF
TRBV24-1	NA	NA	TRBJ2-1	TGTGCCACCAGTGATTGGGACGCTACTGAGCAGTTCTTT	CATSDWDATEQFF
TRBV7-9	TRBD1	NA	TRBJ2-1	TGTGCCAGCAGCCACCCAGGGGGCTCCCCCCCCCGTGAGCAGTTCTTC	CASSHPGGSPPREQFF
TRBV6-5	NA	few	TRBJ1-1	TGTGCCAGCAGTTACTCGGGGACTGGCGAAGCTTTCTTT	CASSYSGTGEAFF
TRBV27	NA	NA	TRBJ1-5	TGTGCCAACAGTCCAATCGGGGGGACTCAGCCCCAGCATTTT	CANSPIGGTQPQHF
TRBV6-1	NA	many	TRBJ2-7	TGTGCCACCGAGGGAACCGACGGCTACGAGCAGTACTTC	CATEGTDGYEQYF
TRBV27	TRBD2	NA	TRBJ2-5	TGTGCCAGCAGTCCGGTAGCGGGGGGGCGCGAGACCCAGTACTTC	CASSPVAGGRETQYF
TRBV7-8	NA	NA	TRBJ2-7	TGTGCCAGCAGCTGGGCAGCGTTTGAGGACGAGCAGTACTTC	CASSWAAFEDEQYF
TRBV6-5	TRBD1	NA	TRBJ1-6	TGTGCCAGCAGCCAGGGGGGGAGCTCCTATAATTCACCCCTCCACTTT	CASSQGGSSYNSPLHF
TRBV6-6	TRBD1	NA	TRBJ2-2	TGTGCCAGCAGTTACTTACGGGACAGCCGTGGCACCGGGGAGCTGTTTTTT	CASSYLRDSRGTGELFF
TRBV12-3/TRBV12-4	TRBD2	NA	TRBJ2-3	TGTGCCAGCAGTTTTCAAGCGGGAACAGATACGCAGTATTTT	CASSFQAGTDTQYF
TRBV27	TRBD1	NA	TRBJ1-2	TGTGCCAGCAGCTTCGACAGGGGTACGAACTATGGCTACACCTTC	CASSFDRGTNYGYTF
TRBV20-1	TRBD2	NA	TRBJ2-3	TGCAGTGCTAGAGATCAAGGGACTAGCGGGGGCACAGATACGCAGTATTTT	CSARDQGTSGGTDTQYF
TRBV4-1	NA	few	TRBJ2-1	TGCGCCAGCAGCCAAGCCCCGGGGGGCGGGGGCGATGAGCAGTTCTTC	CASSQAPGGGGDEQFF
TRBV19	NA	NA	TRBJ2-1	TGTGCCAGTACAGCGAAGTGGGGCAGGGTCAATGAGCAGTTCTTC	CASTAKWGRVNEQFF
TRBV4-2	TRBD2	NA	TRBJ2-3	TGTGCCAGCAGCCAAGAGTGGGAGGGGACAGATACGCAGTATTTT	CASSQEWEGTDTQYF
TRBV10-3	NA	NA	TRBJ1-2	TGTGCCATCAGGAGGGACCGACAGGTCTACACCTTC	CAIRRDRQVYTF
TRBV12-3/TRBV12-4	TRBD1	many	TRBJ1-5	TGTGCCAGCACCCCCGGTGGGCAGGGGGTCCCAAATCAGCCCCAGCATTTT	CASTPGGQGVPNQPQHF
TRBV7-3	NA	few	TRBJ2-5	TGTGCCAGCAGCGCCTCGAGTAGTCAAGAGACCCAGTACTTC	CASSASSSQETQYF
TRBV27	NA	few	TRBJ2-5	TGTGCCAGCACCCCCGGGACACAGTACCAAGAGACCCAGTACTTC	CASTPGTQYQETQYF
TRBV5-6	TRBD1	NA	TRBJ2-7	TGTGCCAGCAGTTCGCTCGGGACAGCCGAATACGAGCAGTACTTC	CASSSLGTAEYEQYF
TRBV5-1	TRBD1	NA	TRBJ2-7	TGCGCCAGCAGCTTGAGGGACAGGGACTACGAGCAGTACTTC	CASSLRDRDYEQYF
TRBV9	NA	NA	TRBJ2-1	TGTACCAGCAGCGTAGACGCCTCCAAAGTGGCTTACAATGAGCAGTTCTTC	CTSSVDASKVAYNEQFF
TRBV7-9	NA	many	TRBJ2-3	TGTGCCAGCAGCTTAAGGACGACCCGGGGTTACACAGATACGCAGTATTTT	CASSLRTTRGYTDTQYF
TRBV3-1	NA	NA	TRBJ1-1	TGTGCCAGCAGCCAAGATATATATAGGGAGAACACTGAAGCTTTCTTT	CASSQDIYRENTEAFF
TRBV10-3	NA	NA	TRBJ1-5	TGTGCCATCAGTGAGTCCGTACGGGGGGCGAACCAGCCCCAGCATTTT	CAISESVRGANQPQHF
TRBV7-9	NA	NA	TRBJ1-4	TGTGCCAGCAGCTTAGCGTTTAGGACAGAGAATGAAAAACTGTTTTTT	CASSLAFRTENEKLFF
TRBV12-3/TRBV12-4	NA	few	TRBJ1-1	TGTGCCAGCAGTTTATTAATCGCAGGGAGTATGAACACTGAAGCTTTCTTT	CASSLLIAGSMNTEAFF
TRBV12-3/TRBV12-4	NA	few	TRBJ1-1	TGTGCCAGCAGTTTAATGGGGGCGGTCACTGAAGCTTTCTTT	CASSLMGAVTEAFF
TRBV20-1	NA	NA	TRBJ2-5	TGCAGTGCTAGAGCAGGGTACCAAGAGACCCAGTACTTC	CSARAGYQETQYF
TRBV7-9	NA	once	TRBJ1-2	TGTGCCAGCAACCCCCTGGGGGCAGAGCGCTATGGCTACACCTTC	CASNPLGAERYGYTF
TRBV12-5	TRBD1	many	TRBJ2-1	TGTGCTAGTGGTTTGGGCCGGGACAGGGCCGGATACAATGAGCAGTTCTTC	CASGLGRDRAGYNEQFF
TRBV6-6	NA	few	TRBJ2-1	TGTGCCAGCACCGATTCAGGGGTTAGCAATGAGCAGTTCTTC	CASTDSGVSNEQFF
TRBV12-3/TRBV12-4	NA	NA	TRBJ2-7	TGTGCCAGCAGTTGGGTCCTCTACGAGCAGTACTTC	CASSWVLYEQYF
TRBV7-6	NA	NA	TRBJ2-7	TGTGCCAGCAGCTTAATCGACAGCTCCTACGAGCAGTACTTC	CASSLIDSSYEQYF
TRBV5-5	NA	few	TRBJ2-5	TGTGCCAGCAGCTTGTTCGACCAGGGGATCGAGACCCAGTACTTC	CASSLFDQGIETQYF
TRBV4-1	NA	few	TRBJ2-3	TGCGCCAGCAGCCAAGAAGGGGCCTACGGGGCGTTCACAGATACGCAGTATTTT	CASSQEGAYGAFTDTQYF
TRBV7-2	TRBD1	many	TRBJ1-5	TGTGCCAGCAGCTTATGGCCTTTTTCGGGGACAGGATCGCAGCCCCAGCATTTT	CASSLWPFSGTGSQPQHF
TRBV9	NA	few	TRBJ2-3	TGTGCCAGCAACGACCTCTCGGAAGTTACAGATACGCAGTATTTT	CASNDLSEVTDTQYF
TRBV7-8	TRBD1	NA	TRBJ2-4	TGTGCCAGCAGCCCGGGACAGGGGGAGATAGCCAAAAACATTCAGTACTTC	CASSPGQGEIAKNIQYF
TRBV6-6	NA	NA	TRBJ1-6	TGTGCCAGCAGTTACTCGGCTCCGAGGGCGGACGTAAACTCACCCCTCCACTTT	CASSYSAPRADVNSPLHF
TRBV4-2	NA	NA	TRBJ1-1	TGTGCCAGCAGCCAAGATACGGTTAGTGAAGCTTTCTTT	CASSQDTVSEAFF
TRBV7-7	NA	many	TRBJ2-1	TGTGCTAGCAGCCCCCGCGATGGAGGGGGATCCTACAATGAGCAGTTCTTC	CASSPRDGGGSYNEQFF